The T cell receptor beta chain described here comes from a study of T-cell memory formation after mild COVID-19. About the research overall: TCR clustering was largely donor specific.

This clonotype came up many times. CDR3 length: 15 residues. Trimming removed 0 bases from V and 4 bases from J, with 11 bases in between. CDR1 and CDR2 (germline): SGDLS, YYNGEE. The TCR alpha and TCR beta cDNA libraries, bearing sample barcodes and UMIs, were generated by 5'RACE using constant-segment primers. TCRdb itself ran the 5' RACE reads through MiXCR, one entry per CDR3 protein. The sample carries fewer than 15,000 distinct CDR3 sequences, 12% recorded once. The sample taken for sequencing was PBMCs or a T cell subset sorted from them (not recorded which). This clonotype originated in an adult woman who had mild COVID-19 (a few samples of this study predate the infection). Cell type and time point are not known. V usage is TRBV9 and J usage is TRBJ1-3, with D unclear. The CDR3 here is CASSVDGEHGNTIYF. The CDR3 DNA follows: TGTGCCAGCAGCGTAGATGGGGAACACGGAAACACCATATATTTT.